This T cell receptor beta chain was sequenced during a study of blood T cells in healthy people across ages. This clonotype turned up a few times. The antigen is not known. PCR was performed a second time for roughly 7 to 12 cycles using a sample-barcoded 5' primer and a J-beta primer mix. TCRdb processed the 5' RACE reads anew with MiXCR; each CDR3 protein has one entry. Here the sample spans about 680,000 distinct CDR3 sequences, around 49% being singletons. Study findings and constraints: Greater diversity and more naive CD4+ cells were seen in long-lived donors than in aged donors. One million T cells yielded diversity estimates that were considered underestimates.

The germline CDR1 and CDR2 sequences are DFQATT and SNEGSKA (reference sequence). The CDR3 has 13 amino acids. Trimming pared 3 bases from V and 2 bases from J, leaving 10 bases between. PBMCs were isolated at a quantity of at least 7 million per sample. The chain uses TRBV20-1 and TRBJ1-2; D is ambiguous. Sequencing was carried out using blood. The sequence derives from a woman aged 55-70 years in good health. The chain's CDR3 is CSASPQENYGYTF. The CDR3 DNA is TGCAGTGCTAGCCCCCAGGAGAACTATGGCTACACCTTC.